This TCR beta chain is drawn from a study of brain T cells in children with intractable seizures. The data were produced by immunoSEQ multiplex PCR, yet TCRdb's version contains in-frame clones alone and is incomplete. The table records about 340,000 clones, 85% to 95% of them present only once. This CDR3 contains 16 residues. J lost 2 bases, V lost 0 bases, and 6 bases had no gene match. The germline V gene encodes CDR1 MNHEY and CDR2 SVGAGI. Time point given: blood from clinic visit 5 months post-surgery; TSC patient then seizure free. This clone was seen a handful of times. Sequences were derived from peripheral blood, sampled 4 to 5 months after surgery. This receptor was taken from a boy under three years old with tuberous sclerosis and intractable seizures. This rearrangement joins TRBV6-5 to TRBJ2-5; 7 nucleotides line up with TRBD1. The chain's CDR3 is CASSYSIRTGQETQYF. As DNA, the CDR3 is TGTGCCAGCAGTTACTCGATAAGGACAGGTCAAGAGACCCAGTACTTC.